This TCR beta chain came from a study of blood T cell repertoires in COVID-19. Study background: Acute-phase and convalescent COVID-19 samples originated in the United States, Italy and Spain. From T cells, B-cell-depleted T cells, or PBMCs came the material, which was cDNA or gDNA.

In the original workflow: Quantification of nucleated cells was approximated via reference gene primer amplification. The assay was immunoSEQ multiplex PCR, and TCRdb's table has in-frame clones only and misses some. That table is the source of V, J and clone size, and D and trimming were worked out from the DNA. The sample contains about 110,000 clones, 65% to 80% of which appear only once. Trimming removed 0 bases at V and 4 bases at J, with 10 bases between. CDR3 size: 14 residues. In germline, CDR1 is SGHRS, CDR2 YFSETQ. Sample: peripheral blood. The rearrangement links TRBV5-1 to TRBJ2-5; D might be TRBD1 (5 bases). This TCR came from a man aged 65 to 79 with active or convalescent COVID-19. The CDR3 sequence is CASSLEGPGETQYF. The CDR3 bases are TGCGCCAGCAGCTTGGAGGGGCCGGGAGAGACCCAGTACTTC.